This T cell receptor beta chain was identified during a study of circulating and synovial CD4+ cells in juvenile arthritis (dated by TCRdb to between 2013 and 2015). Regarding the study in general: TCRbeta CDR3 repertoires of circulating HLA-DR+ CD4 T cells, bulk blood CD4 T cells and synovial CD4 T cells were compared within each patient. Repertoire sequencing was performed with the aim of confirming enrichment of synovial clonotypes in a circulating synovial-like CD4 T cell subset.

The junction carries 7 bases between V and J, which are trimmed by 8 bases and 3 bases respectively. The germline V gene provides CDR1 MNHNS and CDR2 SASEGT. The CDR3 covers 11 residues, taking in both the cysteine and the phenylalanine. Kept here is only the CDR3 DNA, which spans 33 bases and is read in frame from base 1. The library was produced with the immunoSEQ multiplex PCR assay. An external provider carried out the TCRbeta CDR3 sequencing as a commercial service. Regarding the original processing steps: The analyses used productive nucleotide sequences together with amino acid sequences obtained by in silico translation. To equalise sample size, diversity was assessed as Renyi entropy across alpha values by taking the median of 200 repeated subsamples. For clustering, the distance between each pair of repertoires was computed as one minus the Chao-modified Jaccard index, which corrected for under-sampling. Frequency-weighted overlap with synovial clonotypes was computed over 200 sample sizes, 200 draws without replacement each, and reported at the smaller sample's size. TCRdb stores this immuneACCESS table with in-frame sequences only. Part of the clones is absent; in the studies checked, under half of the shortfall reflects unresolved V genes, and no reason is known for the rest. The V and J calls and clone size come from that table; D and trimming were worked out from the DNA. Within this sample are around 16,000 clones, with about 90% of them counted one time only. The ten largest clones add up to less than 0.95% of the sample.

Donors of the sequenced samples were patients with active juvenile idiopathic arthritis. Right after thawing, the cells went straight into sorting, and Live/Dead Fixable Near-IR Stain was used to exclude dead cells. About this clone itself: Its cognate antigen has yet to be identified. Per-nucleotide qualities are absent, and no much larger clonotype sits a single base away.

Study-wide findings and limitations: Because T cell genome counts in CPL samples and bulk blood CD4 samples differed by at least an order of magnitude, sample-size effects were addressed. No difference between circulating pathogenic-like lymphocytes and bulk blood T cells was detected by traditional Vbeta family usage analysis. Because overlap with synovium was found to increase with sequencing depth, the full repertoire overlap was likely underestimated by the measured shared-clonotype fractions. Circulating pathogenic-like lymphocytes clustered together with synovial T cells, and compared with bulk blood, the circulating pathogenic-like lymphocytes shared a substantially higher fraction of CDR3 sequences with synovium. Synovial and circulating pathogenic-like lymphocyte repertoires were less diverse than bulk blood CD4 repertoires, with some CPL samples as oligoclonal as synovium.

The sequenced sample was CD4+ T cells from blood. The source is a human donor with juvenile idiopathic arthritis. Recombination linked TRBV6-1 to TRBJ1-1, with no D gene named confidently. This receptor carries the CDR3 CASVFDTEAFF. The DNA is TGTGCCAGCGTATTCGACACTGAAGCTTTCTTT.